This T cell receptor beta chain was profiled in a study of graft-versus-host responses after intestinal transplantation. Clones were sequenced by immunoSEQ multiplex PCR, and TCRdb holds only the in-frame ones, with some missing. The sample lists around 100,000 clones; 91% were seen once. With regard to this clone: Its antigen is still unknown.

The length of the CDR3 is 13 residues. Trimming took 3 bases from V and 1 from J, leaving 6 bases between them. Germline V CDR1 and CDR2: LNHDA, SQIVND (reference sequence). This TCR was recovered from a human donor who was the organ donor for an intestinal transplant. The sequenced sample was unstimulated CD4+ T cells sorted from spleen or lymph node cells, obtained before transplant. The V and J genes are TRBV19 and TRBJ1-2; D gene unclear. CDR3 DNA: TGTGCCAGTAGTATGGGAGTTAACTATGGCTACACCTTC. Its translation is CASSMGVNYGYTF.